Here is one TCR beta chain with its context. Its specificity is unknown. CDR3 length: 14 amino acids. The germline CDR1 and CDR2 sequences are MNHNS and SASEGT. Trimming left V 2 bases short and J 6 bases short, with 12 bases between. This record belongs to a study of cytomegalovirus exposure and HLA in healthy donors. PCR primers comprised 60 Vbeta and 13 Jbeta primers. Sequencing used immunoSEQ multiplex PCR; TCRdb keeps in-frame clones, though not all of them. The table records 130,000 or so clones, more than 65% of them present only once. Study observations and caveats: A few chains linked to CMV were shown in vitro to be specific for CMV antigens. The study found most TCR sequences rare, yet found some public TCRs in many donors.

Source material: PBMCs. J is TRBJ2-3 and V is TRBV6-1; D is possibly TRBD1 (7 bases). This clonotype was sampled from a woman between 18 and 29 years old in good health and CMV-seropositive. The CDR3 coding sequence is TGTGCCAGCAGTGAAAGAGCAGGGGGGGATACGCAGTATTTT. Protein: CASSERAGGDTQYF.